This T cell receptor (beta chain) was sequenced in a study of cytomegalovirus exposure and HLA in healthy donors. Study findings and constraints: Later, TCR association rates were found to vary by HLA locus, highest for DRB1 and lowest for HLA-C.

A multiplex PCR was run with 60 Vbeta primers and 13 Jbeta primers. TCRdb keeps only in-frame clones here, not all; method: immunoSEQ multiplex PCR. The table includes 150,000 or so clones, around 84% detected once. Comment on this clone: What it binds is not known.

The CDR3 runs 17 residues. J was trimmed by 1 base and V by 1 base; bases with no gene match: 8. Looked up from germline, CDR1 is SGHTA and CDR2 is FQGNSA. Sequenced: PBMCs. J is TRBJ2-3 and V is TRBV7-2, with 7 positions matching TRBD2. The sequence was obtained from a man aged 18 to 29 in good health and CMV-seronegative. DNA of the CDR3: TGTGCCAGCAGCTTAGAACGGGCGGGAGCTGGCACAGATACGCAGTATTTT. Protein product: CASSLERAGAGTDTQYF.